The entry below describes one TCR beta chain. These data originate in a study of blood T cell repertoires in COVID-19. Overall study: Spain, Italy and the United States supplied samples that represented acute and convalescent COVID-19. The cDNA or gDNA used as material had been derived from T cells, B-cell-depleted T cells, or PBMCs.

With V trimmed by 1 base and J by 0 bases, 2 bases remained unmatched. The CDR3 has 16 amino acids. Germline V gene sequence: CDR1 SGHTA, CDR2 FQGNSA. Authors' processing steps: Amplified reference gene primers provided the basis for estimating nucleated cell counts. Measured with immunoSEQ multiplex PCR; TCRdb has only the in-frame clones, and not every one. V, J and clone size reflect that table, while D and trimming were determined from the DNA. The sample includes about 93,000 clones, roughly nine tenths seen only once; the top ten take about 1.5%. The chain joins TRBV7-2 to TRBJ2-3; 9 bases match TRBD1. Sequencing was done on a sample of peripheral blood. This sequence was found in a human donor with active COVID-19. The donor label of this sample is uncertain. The chain's CDR3 is CASSLDGTGSTDTQYF. The CDR3 DNA is TGTGCCAGCAGCTTAGATGGGACAGGGAGCACAGATACGCAGTATTTT.